This passage covers 11 T cell receptor beta chains from one sample sequenced in a study of cytomegalovirus exposure and HLA in healthy donors. 13 Jbeta primers and 60 Vbeta primers were used for the PCR. Measured with immunoSEQ multiplex PCR; TCRdb has only the in-frame clones, and not every one. Of 150,000 to 200,000 clones listed, about four fifths are singletons. Sequencing input: PBMCs. These receptor sequences come from a male donor in good health and CMV-seropositive.

The chain uses TRBV27 and TRBJ2-1, with D possibly TRBD2 on 5 matching bases. Germline lookup yields CDR1 MNHEY and CDR2 SMNVEV (reference sequence). V lost 3 bases, J lost 5 bases, and 14 bases lay in between. The CDR3 covers 15 residues. CDR3 protein: CASSLIAPGDNEQFF. CDR3 sequence (DNA): TGTGCCAGCAGTTTGATAGCGCCCGGGGACAATGAGCAGTTCTTC.

This sequence joins TRBV29-1 and TRBJ2-5; perhaps TRBD2 as D (5 bases). The CDR3 spans 14 residues. V was shortened by 3 bases and J by 5 bases, with 16 bases between the two germline ends. CDR1 SQVTM and CDR2 ANQGSEA come from the germline V gene. The CDR3 nucleotides read TGCAGCGTTGAGGGAAGCGGTGATCTCGAGACCCAGTACTTC. The encoded protein is CSVEGSGDLETQYF. Full variable domain (rest looked up from reference TRBV29-1 and TRBJ2-5): SAVISQKPSRDICQRGTSLTIQCQVDSQVTMMFWYRQQPGQSLTLIATANQGSEATYESGFVIDKFPISRPNLTFSTLTVSNMSPEDSSIYLCSVEGSGDLETQYFGPGTRLLVL.

This chain uses TRBV4-1 with TRBJ1-3; D is uncertain. Trimming removed 1 base at V and 2 bases at J, with 3 bases between. The CDR3 loop spans 13 amino acids. Germline assignment: CDR1 MGHRA and CDR2 YSYEKL. The CDR3 DNA reads as TGCGCCAGCAGCCAAGTTACTGGAAACACCATATATTTT. Its protein is CASSQVTGNTIYF.

The chain couples TRBV5-1 to TRBJ2-2; D is possibly TRBD1 (6 bases). Trimming cost V 2 bases and J 7 bases, with 12 bases left between them. The length of the CDR3 is 14 residues. CDR1 SGHRS and CDR2 YFSETQ come from the germline V gene. CDR3 residues: CASSFAGEHGELFF. The CDR3 DNA is TGCGCCAGCAGCTTCGCAGGGGAACACGGGGAGCTGTTTTTT.

The V and J genes are TRBV5-1 and TRBJ2-1; 12 bases align to TRBD1. Germline V gene data show CDR1 as SGHRS and CDR2 as YFSETQ. The CDR3 contains 16 residues. The V and J ends lost 2 bases and 9 bases, in that order; junction bases with no gene match: 9. CDR3 nucleotides: TGCGCCAGCAGCTTACCGGGACAGGGGGCGGCGGGTGAGCAGTTCTTC. It codes for CASSLPGQGAAGEQFF.

The chain carries TRBV5-6 and TRBJ2-1; 13 nucleotides align to TRBD2. CDR1 is SGHDT, CDR2 YYEEEE, per germline. Trimming removed 2 bases from V and 8 bases from J; junction bases left unmatched: 4. CDR3 length: 15 amino acids. The CDR3 DNA follows: TGTGCCAGCAGCTTCGGGACTAGCGGGGACCATGAGCAGTTCTTC. It specifies CASSFGTSGDHEQFF.

Concerning this clone: Compared with germline, one end of the junction differs, possibly owing to a read error. The rearrangement joins TRBV7-9 to TRBJ1-6; a weak D match, TRBD1 (5 bases). This CDR3 has 12 amino acids. Per germline, CDR1 SEHNR and CDR2 FQNEAQ (reference sequence). CDR3 nucleotide sequence: TGTGCCGGCCAGGGTAATAATCCACCCCTCCACTTT. Amino acid sequence: CAGQGNNPPLHF.

The chain joins TRBV5-1 to TRBJ2-7; no firm D call. Germline CDR1 reads SGHRS; CDR2 reads YFSETQ. The germline V and J ends were trimmed by 5 bases and 7 bases, with 13 bases remaining between them. The CDR3 is 12 residues long. The CDR3 bases are TGCGCCAGCAGGTCGGGTTTTCGAGAGCAGTACTTC. Protein product: CASRSGFREQYF.

This chain joins TRBV9 and TRBJ2-7; the match to TRBD1 covers 8 bases. The germline gives CDR1 SGDLS, CDR2 YYNGEE. The ends lost 3 bases at V and 3 bases at J; junction bases unmatched: 5. The CDR3 extends over 14 amino acids. CDR3 sequence: CASSATGVSYEQYF. DNA for the CDR3: TGTGCCAGCAGCGCGACAGGGGTTAGCTACGAGCAGTACTTC.

The chain joins TRBV7-8 to TRBJ2-5, with unresolved D. The germline V and J ends were trimmed by 3 bases and 2 bases, with 4 bases remaining between them. The CDR3 is 12 residues long. The germline CDR1 and CDR2 sequences are SGHVS and FQNEAQ. DNA of the CDR3: TGTGCCAGCAGCTTTAGTCAAGAGACCCAGTACTTC. As protein: CASSFSQETQYF.

The chain couples TRBV27 to TRBJ2-1, with no clear D. Germline CDR1 reads MNHEY; CDR2 reads SMNVEV (reference sequence). There are 13 residues in the CDR3. Deletions cut 0 bases from V and 7 bases from J, with 7 bases between. The DNA for the CDR3 is TGTGCCAGCAGTTTATCTGAGGATAATGAGCAGTTCTTC. The encoded protein is CASSLSEDNEQFF.